This TCR beta chain derives from a study of cytomegalovirus exposure and HLA in healthy donors. Study-wide points: Among TCR beta chains of equal frequency, HLA-associated ones were more clonally expanded in a later analysis. Later on, an analysis tied about 17,000 TCR beta sequences to HLA alleles at 0.05 false discovery rate. Specificity of a few CMV-associated chains for CMV antigens was verified in vitro.

The PCR was carried out with 60 Vbeta primers and 13 Jbeta primers. Sequenced by immunoSEQ multiplex PCR; TCRdb stores in-frame clones only, minus some. The sample carries about 170,000 clones, approximately 65% recorded once. Notes on this clone: Its specificity is unknown.

CDR1 is SGHDT and CDR2 is YYEEEE in the germline V gene. V lost 7 bases and J lost 5, with 14 bases in between. The CDR3 runs to 13 residues. Sequenced input: PBMCs. This chain uses TRBV5-6 with TRBJ2-3, with a possible D match to TRBD2 (7 bases). This TCR derives from a man aged 35-49 years in good health and CMV-seronegative. The CDR3 spells CASDERGGDTQYF. In DNA form, the CDR3 reads TGTGCCAGCGACGAGAGGGGGGGAGATACGCAGTATTTT.